Detailed here is one T cell receptor (beta chain). The antigen is not known. Using RNA template, CDR3s of TCR alpha and beta were amplified with iRepertoire arm-PCR. MiXCR, applied by TCRdb to the multiplex PCR reads, yields one record per CDR3 protein. The profile shows 150,000 to 200,000 distinct CDR3 sequences, more than 35% of them singletons. Germline V CDR1 and CDR2: DFQATT, SNEGSKA (reference sequence). CDR3 length: 14 amino acids. These data are taken from a study of glioma-infiltrating T cells. Study-level results: Tissue-blood divergence was below expectation in non-neoplastic patients, above in gliomas.

The TCR was taken from a human donor with low-grade glioma or glioblastoma, undergoing nonglioma brain surgery, or in good health (not recorded which). This chain uses TRBV20-1 with TRBJ2-7, with 9 bases identical to TRBD2. Input material: glioma tissue, nonneoplastic brain tissue, or PBMCs (not recorded which). The CDR3 DNA reads TGCAGCGGGTATCGTGGGCTAGCGGGAAATGAGCAGTACTTC. It codes for CSGYRGLAGNEQYF.